This T cell receptor beta chain was captured in a study of blood T cells in healthy people across ages. Study-wide points: Strongly correlated with naive T cell percentage was TCR beta diversity. Fewer expanded clones and more diversity marked long-lived versus aged donors.

The authors ran a second PCR of roughly 6 to 12 cycles using a sample-barcoded 5' primer and a J-beta primer mix. TCRdb itself ran the 5' RACE reads through MiXCR, one entry per CDR3 protein. The table shows about 750,000 distinct CDR3 sequences, with approximately 55% occurring only once. Trimming removed 5 bases at V and 2 bases at J, with 22 bases between. This CDR3 comprises 18 residues. Germline CDR1 and CDR2: MDHEN and SYDVKM. About this clonotype itself: Its antigen is not identified.

The sequencing input was blood. The genes are TRBV28 and TRBJ2-1; no reliable D call. The origin of this receptor is a man aged 80 or over in good health. CDR3 amino acids: CASSTRSTTLEAYNEQFF. CDR3 sequence (DNA): TGTGCCAGCAGTACCCGCTCCACTACTCTAGAGGCCTACAATGAGCAGTTCTTC.